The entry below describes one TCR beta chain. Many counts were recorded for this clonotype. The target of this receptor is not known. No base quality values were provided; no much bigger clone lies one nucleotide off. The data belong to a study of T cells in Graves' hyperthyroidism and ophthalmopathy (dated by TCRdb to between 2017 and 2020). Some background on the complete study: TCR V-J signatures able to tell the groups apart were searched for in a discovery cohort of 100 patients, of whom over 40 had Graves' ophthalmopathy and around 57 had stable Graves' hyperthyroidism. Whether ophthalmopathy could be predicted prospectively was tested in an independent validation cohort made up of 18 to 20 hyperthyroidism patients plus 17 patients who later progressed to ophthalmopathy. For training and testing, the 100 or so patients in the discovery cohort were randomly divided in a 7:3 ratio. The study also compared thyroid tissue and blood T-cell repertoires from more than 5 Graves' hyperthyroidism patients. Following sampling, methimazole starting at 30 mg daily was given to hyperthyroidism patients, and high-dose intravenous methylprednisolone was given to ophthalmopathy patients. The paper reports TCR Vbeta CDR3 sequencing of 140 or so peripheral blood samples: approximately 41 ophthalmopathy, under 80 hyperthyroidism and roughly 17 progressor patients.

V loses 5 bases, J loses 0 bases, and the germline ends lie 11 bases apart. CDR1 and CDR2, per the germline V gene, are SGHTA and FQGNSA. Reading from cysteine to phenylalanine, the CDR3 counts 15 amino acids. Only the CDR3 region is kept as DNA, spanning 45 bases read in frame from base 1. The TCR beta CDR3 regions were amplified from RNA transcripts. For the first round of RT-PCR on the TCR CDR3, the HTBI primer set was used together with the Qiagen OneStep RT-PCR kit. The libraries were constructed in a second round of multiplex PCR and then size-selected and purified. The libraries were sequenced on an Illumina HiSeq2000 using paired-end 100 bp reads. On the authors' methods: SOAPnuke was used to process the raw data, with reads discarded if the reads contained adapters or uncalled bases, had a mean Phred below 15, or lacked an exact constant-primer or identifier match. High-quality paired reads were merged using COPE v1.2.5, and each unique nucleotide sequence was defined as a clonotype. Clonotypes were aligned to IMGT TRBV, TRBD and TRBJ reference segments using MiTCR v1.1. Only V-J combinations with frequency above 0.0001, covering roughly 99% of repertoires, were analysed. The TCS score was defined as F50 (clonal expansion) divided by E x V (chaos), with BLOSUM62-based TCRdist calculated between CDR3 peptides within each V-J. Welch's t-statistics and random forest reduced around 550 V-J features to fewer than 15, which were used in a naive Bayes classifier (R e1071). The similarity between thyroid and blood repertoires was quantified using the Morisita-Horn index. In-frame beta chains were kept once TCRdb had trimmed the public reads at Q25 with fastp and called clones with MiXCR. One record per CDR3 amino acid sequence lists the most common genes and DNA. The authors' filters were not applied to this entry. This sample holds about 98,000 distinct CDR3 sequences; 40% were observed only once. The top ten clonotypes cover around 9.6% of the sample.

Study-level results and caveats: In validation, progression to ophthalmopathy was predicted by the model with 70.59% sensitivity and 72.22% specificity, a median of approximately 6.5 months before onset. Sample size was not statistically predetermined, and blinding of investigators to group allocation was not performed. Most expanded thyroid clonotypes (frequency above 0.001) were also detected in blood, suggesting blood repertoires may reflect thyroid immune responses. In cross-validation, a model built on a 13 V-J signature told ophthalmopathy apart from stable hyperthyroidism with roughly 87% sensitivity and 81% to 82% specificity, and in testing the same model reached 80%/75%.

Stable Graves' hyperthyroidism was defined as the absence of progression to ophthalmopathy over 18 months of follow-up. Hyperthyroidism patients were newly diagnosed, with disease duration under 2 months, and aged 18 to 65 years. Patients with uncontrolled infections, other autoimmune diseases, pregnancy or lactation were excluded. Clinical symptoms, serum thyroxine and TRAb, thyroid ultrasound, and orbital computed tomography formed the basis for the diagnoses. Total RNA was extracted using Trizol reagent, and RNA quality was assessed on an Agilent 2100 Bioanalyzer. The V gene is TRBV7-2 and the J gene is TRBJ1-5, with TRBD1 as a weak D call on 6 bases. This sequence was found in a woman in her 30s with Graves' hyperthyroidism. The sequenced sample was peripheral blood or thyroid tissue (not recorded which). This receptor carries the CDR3 CASSQGWYSNQPQHF. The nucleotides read TGTGCCAGCAGCCAGGGGTGGTATAGCAATCAGCCCCAGCATTTT.